This TCR beta chain derives from a study of blood T cell repertoires in COVID-19. Overall study context: Researchers got acute and convalescent COVID-19 samples from the United States, Italy and Spain. Sample material is recorded as cDNA or gDNA derived from T cells, B-cell-depleted T cells, or PBMCs.

This CDR3 comprises 15 residues. Germline V gene sequence: CDR1 SEHNR, CDR2 FQNEAQ (reference sequence). V shed 1 base and J shed 5 bases, with 11 bases lying between them. How the authors handled the data: How many nucleated cells were present was estimated from reference gene primer amplification. Sequenced by immunoSEQ multiplex PCR; TCRdb stores in-frame clones only, minus some. That table supplies the V and J calls and clone size; D and trimming were determined from the DNA. Of fewer than 250,000 clones detected, 65% to 90% appear once; the ten largest clones hold 4.7%. The sequence came from a woman in her 70s with acute or convalescent COVID-19. The chain couples TRBV7-9 to TRBJ1-4, with D perhaps matching TRBD1 (6 bases). The sequenced sample consisted of peripheral blood. DNA of the CDR3: TGTGCCAGCAGCTTAGGATCGCAGGGGAATGAAAAACTGTTTTTT. Translation: CASSLGSQGNEKLFF.